Presented here are 9 T cell receptor beta chains from one specimen sequenced in a study of blood T cell repertoires in COVID-19. Data came from immunoSEQ multiplex PCR; TCRdb stores just in-frame clones and leaves some out. The sample consists of more than 200,000 clones, over 75% of them appearing once. The source material was peripheral blood. All receptors derive from a woman in her forties who had recovered from COVID-19.

The chain is built from TRBV19 and TRBJ1-2, with D possibly being TRBD1 (5 bases). The V gene lost 0 bases and the J gene lost 2 bases, with 7 bases spanning the gap. The germline V gene has CDR1 LNHDA and CDR2 SQIVND (reference sequence). This CDR3 has 14 residues. The CDR3 is CASSIERGNYGYTF. Written as DNA, the CDR3 is TGTGCCAGTAGTATAGAGCGGGGGAACTATGGCTACACCTTC.

This chain uses TRBV29-1 with TRBJ1-1; 7 bases line up with TRBD1. From germline, CDR1 is SQVTM and CDR2 ANQGSEA. Trimming cost V 8 bases and J 0 bases; bases outside gene matches: 9. The CDR3 loop spans 14 amino acids. The CDR3 coding sequence is TGCAGCACCGGGCAGGGGGTCATGAACACTGAAGCTTTCTTT. This encodes CSTGQGVMNTEAFF.

The V gene is TRBV2, the J gene TRBJ2-7, with 14 positions matching TRBD2. The V gene end was trimmed by 6 bases and the J gene end by 0 bases; junction bases not matched to a gene: 1. This CDR3 is 15 amino acids long. From germline, CDR1 is SNHLY and CDR2 FYNNEI. This CDR3 is CASRGTSGGSYEQYF. The DNA for the CDR3 is TGTGCCAGCAGGGGGACTAGCGGGGGCTCCTACGAGCAGTACTTC.

This sequence joins TRBV4-1 and TRBJ2-1, with 10 bases matching TRBD1. Trimming took 5 bases from V and 6 from J; bases not matched to a gene: 7. The CDR3 totals 15 residues. Looked up from germline, CDR1 is MGHRA and CDR2 is YSYEKL. The CDR3 nucleotides are TGCGCCAGCAGCGCTAGGGACAGGGGTGTCAATGAGCAGTTCTTC. Residues: CASSARDRGVNEQFF.

The gene calls are TRBV6-2 or TRBV6-3 and TRBJ2-5; 8 nucleotides agree with TRBD1. Germline CDR1 and CDR2: MNHEY and SVGEGT. Trimming cost V 2 bases and J 5 bases; bases outside gene matches: 10. This CDR3 is 16 amino acids long. This CDR3 is CASSYPLSGGVETQYF. The CDR3 DNA follows: TGTGCCAGCAGTTACCCCCTATCAGGGGGCGTGGAGACCCAGTACTTC.

The CDR3 bases are TGTGCCAGAAGCTCCCATGACTGCGCCGGGGAGCTGTTTTTT. This gives the protein CARSSHDCAGELFF. The chain joins TRBV5-3 to TRBJ2-2, with no clear D. TRBV5-3 counts as an open reading frame of uncertain function. This CDR3 contains 14 residues. V was clipped by 3 bases and J by 6 bases, with 12 bases between them.

J is TRBJ2-1 and V is TRBV14, with 8 bases fitting TRBD2. Unmatched junction bases numbered 9, after V lost 2 bases and J lost 6 bases. From germline, CDR1 is SGHDN and CDR2 FVKESK. The CDR3 has 16 amino acids. CDR3 region: CASSQPGLGSLNEQFF. The CDR3 DNA is TGTGCCAGCAGCCAACCGGGACTAGGGTCCCTCAATGAGCAGTTCTTC.

CDR3 coding DNA: TGTGCCAGCAGCTTAGCAGGGCAGGGCGGTCAGCCCCAGCATTTT. Translation: CASSLAGQGGQPQHF. The chain carries TRBV7-2 and TRBJ1-5; TRBD1 might be the D (5 bases). Trimming cost V 0 bases and J 6 bases, with 12 bases left between them. From germline, CDR1 is SGHTA and CDR2 FQGNSA. The CDR3 has 15 amino acids.

The chain recombines TRBV2 with TRBJ1-6, with a possible D match to TRBD1 (6 bases). V gave up 3 bases and J gave up 2 bases, with 11 bases separating them. The CDR3 is 16 amino acids. Germline values: CDR1 SNHLY, CDR2 FYNNEI. DNA for the CDR3: TGTGCCAGCAGTGACGACAGGCTAACCTATAATTCACCCCTCCACTTT. Residues: CASSDDRLTYNSPLHF.